The 14 T cell receptor beta chains reported below all come from one sample, sequenced in a study of cytomegalovirus exposure and HLA in healthy donors. The PCR had 60 Vbeta and 13 Jbeta primers. The assay was immunoSEQ multiplex PCR, and TCRdb's table has in-frame clones only and misses some. The sample has 250,000 or so clones; about 80% are singletons. Sequencing input: PBMCs. The receptors shown here come from a woman aged 60-75 years in good health and CMV-seropositive.

V usage is TRBV5-1 and J usage is TRBJ2-7, with unresolved D. The V gene's germline CDR1 is SGHRS and CDR2 YFSETQ. Trimming took 0 bases from V and 6 from J, leaving 10 bases between them. This CDR3 spans 13 amino acids. Here the CDR3 DNA reads TGCGCCAGCAGCTTGGCGATACAATCCGAGCAGTACTTC. It specifies CASSLAIQSEQYF.

This clone came up once. The chain couples TRBV4-1 to TRBJ1-5; D unresolved. The length of the CDR3 is 15 residues. V dropped 4 bases and J dropped 6 bases, with 16 bases sitting between them. Germline V gene data show CDR1 as MGHRA and CDR2 as YSYEKL. The CDR3 nucleotides read TGCGCCAGCAGCCCCAGTGCGGGTGCGGCTCAGCCCCAGCATTTT. It codes for CASSPSAGAAQPQHF.

This clone was found once. The chain employs TRBV30 and TRBJ2-2, with 9 positions matching TRBD2. Germline V lookup: CDR1 GTSNPN, CDR2 SVGIG (reference sequence). The CDR3 has 16 amino acids. The V and J ends lost 5 bases and 2 bases, in that order; junction bases with no gene match: 9. In nucleotides, the CDR3 is TGTGCCTGGGGGAGGTCTAGCGGGACTAACACCGGGGAGCTGTTTTTT. Translation: CAWGRSSGTNTGELFF. The full variable domain, with the rest looked up from reference TRBV30 and TRBJ2-2, is SQTIHQWPATLVQPVGSPLSLECTVEGTSNPNLYWYRQAAGRGLQLLFYSVGIGQISSEVPQNLSASRPQDRQFILSSKKLLLSDSGFYLCAWGRSSGTNTGELFFGEGSRLTVL.

The chain links TRBV5-1 to TRBJ2-1; 9 nucleotides line up with TRBD2. There are 16 residues in the CDR3. Germline trimming cut 6 bases from V and 7 bases from J; bases unmatched to any gene: 14. Germline CDR1 SGHRS, CDR2 YFSETQ. The DNA of the CDR3 is TGCGCCAGCACTCCGGGTGGCGGGAGGGTCGGGAATGAGCAGTTCTTC. The encoded protein is CASTPGGGRVGNEQFF.

The gene calls are TRBV9 and TRBJ2-5; weak D call: TRBD2 (6 bases). The germline V gene has CDR1 SGDLS and CDR2 YYNGEE. Trimming shortened V by 0 bases and J by 0 bases, and 6 bases separated the two germline ends. The CDR3 extends over 14 amino acids. The DNA for the CDR3 is TGTGCCAGCAGCGTAGGGGACTACCAAGAGACCCAGTACTTC. Translation gives CASSVGDYQETQYF. Together with reference TRBV9 and TRBJ2-5, the CDR3 gives the full variable domain: DSGVTQTPKHLITATGQRVTLRCSPRSGDLSVYWYQQSLDQGLQFLIQYYNGEERAKGNILERFSAQQFPDLHSELNLSSLELGDSALYFCASSVGDYQETQYFGPGTRLLVL.

The CDR3 region is CASSVGGPGNEQFF. The CDR3 DNA reads TGTGCCAGCTCAGTGGGAGGGCCAGGCAATGAGCAGTTCTTC. This chain links TRBV28 with TRBJ2-1, with 7 bases lining up with TRBD2. Germline V CDR1 and CDR2: MDHEN, SYDVKM. The V gene end was trimmed by 8 bases and the J gene end by 6 bases; junction bases not matched to a gene: 10. CDR3 length: 14 amino acids.

The chain recombines TRBV5-1 with TRBJ1-3; 9 positions agree with TRBD1. Trimming cost V 1 base and J 0 bases; bases outside gene matches: 8. CDR3 size: 18 residues. CDR1 and CDR2 from the germline V gene are SGHRS and YFSETQ. CDR3 nucleotides: TGCGCCAGCAGCTTGACGGGACAGGGAAGGACCTCTGGAAACACCATATATTTT. Translation: CASSLTGQGRTSGNTIYF.

V and J are TRBV28 and TRBJ1-5; D unclear. V was cut by 6 bases and J by 6 bases, with 12 bases left in between. The CDR3 consists of 13 residues. Germline V gene data show CDR1 as MDHEN and CDR2 as SYDVKM. As DNA, the CDR3 is TGTGCCAGCAGGTGGGAGAGAGGTCAGCCCCAGCATTTT. The encoded protein is CASRWERGQPQHF.

The genes are TRBV2 and TRBJ2-2, with 7 positions matching TRBD1. CDR1 is SNHLY, CDR2 FYNNEI, per germline. The CDR3 covers 15 residues. The V gene end was trimmed by 2 bases and the J gene end by 6 bases; junction bases not matched to a gene: 6. The CDR3 region is CASSERTGRAGELFF. The CDR3 DNA follows: TGTGCCAGCAGTGAAAGGACAGGCCGAGCCGGGGAGCTGTTTTTT.

This sequence joins TRBV10-3 and TRBJ1-1; 8 nucleotides match TRBD1. Germline loops: CDR1 ENHRY, CDR2 SYGVKD. With 6 bases clipped from V and 6 bases from J, the junction kept 12 bases outside the gene matches. The CDR3 loop spans 15 amino acids. In DNA, the CDR3 is TGTGCCATCAGCGAGGGGGCGACAGGGGACGCTGAAGCTTTCTTT. It codes for CAISEGATGDAEAFF.

V gene TRBV13 combines with J gene TRBJ2-1; D remains ambiguous. The V gene lost 5 bases and the J gene lost 0 bases, with 11 bases spanning the gap. Germline assignment: CDR1 PRHDT and CDR2 FYEKMQ (reference sequence). This CDR3 spans 15 amino acids. The CDR3 DNA follows: TGTGCCAGCAGCGTACTTGAGAGCTCCTACAATGAGCAGTTCTTC. Protein: CASSVLESSYNEQFF.

The V gene is TRBV27, the J gene TRBJ2-2; TRBD2 matches 11 bases. The CDR3 is made up of 15 amino acids. The V gene end was trimmed by 6 bases and the J gene end by 2 bases; junction bases not matched to a gene: 2. Per germline, CDR1 MNHEY and CDR2 SMNVEV (reference sequence). CDR3 coding DNA: TGTGCCAGCAGACTAGCGGGAGCCAACACCGGGGAGCTGTTTTTT. It codes for CASRLAGANTGELFF.

The rearrangement uses TRBV5-1 and TRBJ2-3; the D gene is possibly TRBD2 (7 bases). The ends were cut back, 9 bases at V and 1 base at J, with 15 bases in the middle. Germline loops: CDR1 SGHRS, CDR2 YFSETQ. This CDR3 contains 14 residues. The CDR3 sequence is CATQGGEGTDTQYF. Here the CDR3 DNA reads TGCGCCACCCAAGGGGGGGAAGGCACAGATACGCAGTATTTT.

The gene calls are TRBV28 and TRBJ2-1, with 7 bases identical to TRBD2. The CDR3 loop spans 13 amino acids. Germline CDR1 is MDHEN and CDR2 is SYDVKM. The trim removed 8 bases at V and 1 base at J, leaving 2 bases unmatched. The CDR3 loop is CASGGGSYNEQFF. The CDR3 nucleotides are TGTGCCAGCGGGGGGGGGTCCTACAATGAGCAGTTCTTC.